This T cell receptor (beta chain) is drawn from a study of blood T cell repertoires in COVID-19. Study overall: There were acute and convalescent COVID-19 samples, and they came from the United States, Italy and Spain. T cells, B-cell-depleted T cells, or PBMCs provided the cDNA or gDNA that served as material.

Under the authors' procedure: From reference gene primer amplification, estimates of nucleated cell counts were derived. Libraries were prepared by immunoSEQ multiplex PCR; TCRdb keeps only in-frame clonotypes and omits some of them. V, J and clone size reflect that table, while D and trimming were determined from the DNA. This table holds roughly 64,000 clones, roughly 82% found once. Per germline, CDR1 MNHEY and CDR2 SVGAGI. The V and J ends lost 9 bases and 1 base respectively, with 15 bases between them. The CDR3 loop spans 14 amino acids. The TCR was taken from a woman aged 55-75 years with acute or convalescent COVID-19. The chain recombines TRBV6-5 with TRBJ1-1, with D unresolved. The specimen sequenced was peripheral blood. The CDR3 loop is CASNAGGGNTEAFF. DNA of the CDR3: TGTGCCAGTAATGCGGGTGGAGGGAACACTGAAGCTTTCTTT.